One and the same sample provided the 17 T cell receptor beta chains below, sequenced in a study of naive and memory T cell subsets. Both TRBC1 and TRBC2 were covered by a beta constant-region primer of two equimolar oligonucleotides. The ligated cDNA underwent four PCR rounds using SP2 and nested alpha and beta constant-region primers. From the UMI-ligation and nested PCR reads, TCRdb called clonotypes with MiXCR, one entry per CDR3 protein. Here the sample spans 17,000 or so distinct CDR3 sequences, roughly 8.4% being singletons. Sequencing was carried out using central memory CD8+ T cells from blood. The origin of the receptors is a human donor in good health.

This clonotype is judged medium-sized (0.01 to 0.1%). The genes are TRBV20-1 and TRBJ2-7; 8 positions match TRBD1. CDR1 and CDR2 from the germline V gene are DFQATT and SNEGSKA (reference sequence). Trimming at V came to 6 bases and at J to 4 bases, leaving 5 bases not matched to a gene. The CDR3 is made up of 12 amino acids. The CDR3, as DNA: TGCAGTGCGTTGACAGGGGCGTACGAGCAGTACTTC. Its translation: CSALTGAYEQYF.

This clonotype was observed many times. CDR3 amino acids: CASSEAPQGQHTETQYF. The CDR3 region has the DNA TGTGCCAGCAGTGAAGCTCCCCAGGGCCAACATACAGAGACCCAGTACTTC. The chain links TRBV2 to TRBJ2-5; TRBD1 is a possible D gene (5 bases). The germline V gene encodes CDR1 SNHLY and CDR2 FYNNEI. V was clipped by 0 bases and J by 4 bases, with 18 bases between them. CDR3 length: 17 amino acids.

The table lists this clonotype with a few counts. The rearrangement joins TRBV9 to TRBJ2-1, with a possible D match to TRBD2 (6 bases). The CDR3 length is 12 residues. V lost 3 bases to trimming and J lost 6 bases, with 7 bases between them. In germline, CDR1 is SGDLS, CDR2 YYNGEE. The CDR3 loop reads CASSGSGNEQFF. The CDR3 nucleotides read TGTGCCAGCAGCGGTAGCGGCAATGAGCAGTTCTTC.

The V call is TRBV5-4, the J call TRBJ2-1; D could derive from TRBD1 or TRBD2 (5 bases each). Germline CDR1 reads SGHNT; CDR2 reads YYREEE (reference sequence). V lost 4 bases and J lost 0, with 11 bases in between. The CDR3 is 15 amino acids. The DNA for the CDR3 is TGTGCCAGCAGCGTAGGGGAGAGCTCCTACAATGAGCAGTTCTTC. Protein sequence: CASSVGESSYNEQFF.

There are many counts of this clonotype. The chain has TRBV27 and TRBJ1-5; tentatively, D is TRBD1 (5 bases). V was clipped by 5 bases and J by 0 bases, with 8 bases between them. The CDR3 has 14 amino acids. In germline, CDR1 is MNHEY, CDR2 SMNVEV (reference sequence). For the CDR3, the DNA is TGTGCCAGCAGTGACAGCTATAGCAATCAGCCCCAGCATTTT. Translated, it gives CASSDSYSNQPQHF.

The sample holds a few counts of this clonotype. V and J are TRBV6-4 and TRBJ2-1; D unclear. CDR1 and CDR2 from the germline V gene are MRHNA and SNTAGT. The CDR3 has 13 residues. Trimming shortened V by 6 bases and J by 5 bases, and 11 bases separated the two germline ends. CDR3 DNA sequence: TGTGCCAGCAGCAATAGCCCTAACAATGAGCAGTTCTTC. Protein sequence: CASSNSPNNEQFF.

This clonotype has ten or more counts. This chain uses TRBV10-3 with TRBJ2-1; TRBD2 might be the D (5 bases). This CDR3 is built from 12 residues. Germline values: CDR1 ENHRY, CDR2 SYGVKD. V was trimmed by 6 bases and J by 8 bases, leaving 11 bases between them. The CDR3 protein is CAIRRGYDEQFF. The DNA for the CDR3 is TGTGCCATCAGACGGGGTTACGATGAGCAGTTCTTC.

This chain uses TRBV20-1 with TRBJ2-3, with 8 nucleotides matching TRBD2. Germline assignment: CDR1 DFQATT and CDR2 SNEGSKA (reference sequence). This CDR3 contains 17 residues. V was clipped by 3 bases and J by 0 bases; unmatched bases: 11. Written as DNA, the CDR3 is TGCAGTGCTAGTGCCAAAAAACTAGCGGACAGCACAGATACGCAGTATTTT. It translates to CSASAKKLADSTDTQYF.

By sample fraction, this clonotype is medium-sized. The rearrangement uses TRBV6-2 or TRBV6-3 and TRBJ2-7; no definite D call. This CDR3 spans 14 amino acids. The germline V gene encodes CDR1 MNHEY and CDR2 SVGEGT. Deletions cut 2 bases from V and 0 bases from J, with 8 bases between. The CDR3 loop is CASSYRASSYEQYF. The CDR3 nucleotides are TGTGCCAGCAGTTACCGGGCGAGCTCCTACGAGCAGTACTTC.

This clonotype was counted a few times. The CDR3 DNA reads TGTGCCAGCAGCGTGGGGGACGGCAATCAGCCCCAGCATTTT. Its protein is CASSVGDGNQPQHF. The V call is TRBV6-1, the J call TRBJ1-5; a possible D gene is TRBD1 (5 bases). This CDR3 is built from 14 residues. The germline CDR1 and CDR2 sequences are MNHNS and SASEGT. Trimming stripped 6 bases from V and 2 bases from J, with 11 bases between.

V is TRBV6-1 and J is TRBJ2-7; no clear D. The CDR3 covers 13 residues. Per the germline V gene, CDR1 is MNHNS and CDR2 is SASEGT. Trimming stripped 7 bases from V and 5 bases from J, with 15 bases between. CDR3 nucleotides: TGTGCCAGCACCCTCGAGCCCCCCAACGAGCAGTACTTC. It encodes CASTLEPPNEQYF.

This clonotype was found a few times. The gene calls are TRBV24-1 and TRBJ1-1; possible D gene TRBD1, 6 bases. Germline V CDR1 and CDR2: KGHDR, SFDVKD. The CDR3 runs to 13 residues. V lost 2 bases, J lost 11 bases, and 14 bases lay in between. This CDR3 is CATSDSTGMEAFF. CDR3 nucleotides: TGTGCCACCAGTGATTCCACAGGGATGGAGGCTTTCTTT.

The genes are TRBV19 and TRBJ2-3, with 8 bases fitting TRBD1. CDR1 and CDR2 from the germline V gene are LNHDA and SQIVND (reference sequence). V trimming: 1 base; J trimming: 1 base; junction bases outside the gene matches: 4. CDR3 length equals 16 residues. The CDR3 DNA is TGTGCCAGTAGTATAGTCGCACAGGGGGGCACAGATACGCAGTATTTT. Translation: CASSIVAQGGTDTQYF.

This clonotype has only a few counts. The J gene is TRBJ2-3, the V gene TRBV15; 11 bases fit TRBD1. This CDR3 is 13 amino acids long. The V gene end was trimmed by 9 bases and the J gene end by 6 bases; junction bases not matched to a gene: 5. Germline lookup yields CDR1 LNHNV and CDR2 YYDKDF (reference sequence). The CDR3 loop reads CATRDRGEDTQYF. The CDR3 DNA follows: TGTGCCACAAGGGACAGGGGGGAGGATACGCAGTATTTT.

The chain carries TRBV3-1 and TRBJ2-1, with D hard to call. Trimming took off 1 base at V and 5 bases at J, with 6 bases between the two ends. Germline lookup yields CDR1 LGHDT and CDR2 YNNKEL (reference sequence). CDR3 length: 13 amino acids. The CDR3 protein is CASSQGVNNEQFF. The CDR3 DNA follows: TGTGCCAGCAGCCAAGGGGTTAACAATGAGCAGTTCTTC.

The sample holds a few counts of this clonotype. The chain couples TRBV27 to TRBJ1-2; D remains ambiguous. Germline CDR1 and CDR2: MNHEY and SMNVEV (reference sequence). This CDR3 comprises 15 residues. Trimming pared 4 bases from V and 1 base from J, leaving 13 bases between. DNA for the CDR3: TGTGCCAGCAGTTCACCAGAAACAAATAACTATGGCTACACCTTC. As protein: CASSSPETNNYGYTF.

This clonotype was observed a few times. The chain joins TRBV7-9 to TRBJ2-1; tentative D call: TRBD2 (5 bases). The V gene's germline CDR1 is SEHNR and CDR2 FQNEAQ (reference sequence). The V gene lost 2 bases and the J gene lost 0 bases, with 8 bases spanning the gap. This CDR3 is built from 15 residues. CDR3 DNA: TGTGCCAGCAGCTTACACGGGGACTCCTACAATGAGCAGTTCTTC. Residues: CASSLHGDSYNEQFF.